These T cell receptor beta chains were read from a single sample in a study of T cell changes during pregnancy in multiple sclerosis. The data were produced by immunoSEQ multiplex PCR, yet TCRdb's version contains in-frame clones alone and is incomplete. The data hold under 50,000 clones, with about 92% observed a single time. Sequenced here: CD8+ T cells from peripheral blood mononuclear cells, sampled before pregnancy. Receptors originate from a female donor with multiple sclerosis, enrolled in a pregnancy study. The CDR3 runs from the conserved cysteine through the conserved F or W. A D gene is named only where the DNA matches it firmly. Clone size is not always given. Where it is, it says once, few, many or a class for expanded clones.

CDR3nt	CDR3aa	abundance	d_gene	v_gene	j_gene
TGCGCCAGCAGCTCGGACTCCTCCGACCTGACTTTC	CASSSDSSDLTF	once	-	TRBV5-1	TRBJ2-6
TGTGCCACGGGGAGGGGGGGTAGGAATCAGCCCCAGCATTTT	CATGRGGRNQPQHF	-	-	TRBV10-3	TRBJ1-5
TGTGCCAGCAGCTCTCGGGAACTGAGCGAGCAGTACTTC	CASSSRELSEQYF	-	-	TRBV5-4	TRBJ2-7
TGTGCCAGTAGCCCCGGGACAGGGCCCTACGAGCAGTACTTC	CASSPGTGPYEQYF	-	TRBD1	TRBV19	TRBJ2-7
TGTGCCACCAGCAGAGCCGGGACTAGTACCGGGGAGCTGTTTTTT	CATSRAGTSTGELFF	-	TRBD2	TRBV15	TRBJ2-2
TGTGCCAGCAGTACGACAGGGGGCGGTCAGCCCCAGCATTTT	CASSTTGGGQPQHF	-	TRBD1	TRBV27	TRBJ1-5
TGTGCCACCTTCCCTTATAGCGAACCTTACGAGCAGTACTTC	CATFPYSEPYEQYF	-	-	TRBV7-9	TRBJ2-7
TGTGCCAGCAGCTTAGAGGTAGCGGGGGGACAAGAGACCCAGTACTTC	CASSLEVAGGQETQYF	-	TRBD2	TRBV7-7	TRBJ2-5
TGTGCCAGCAGTACTACAGGGGAGGCCGGGAGGGCCTTCCGGGAGCTGTTTTTT	CASSTTGEAGRAFRELFF	-	-	TRBV2	TRBJ2-2
TGCGCCAGCAGCTTGGAGGAGGGAGCCTACGAGCAGTACTTC	CASSLEEGAYEQYF	-	-	TRBV5-1	TRBJ2-7
TGTGCCAGCAGTTTCCCTCCCTCTGGGGCCAACGTCCTGACTTTC	CASSFPPSGANVLTF	-	-	TRBV28	TRBJ2-6
TGTGCCAGCCAGGGGAGCACTGAAGCTTTCTTT	CASQGSTEAFF	-	-	TRBV10-3	TRBJ1-1
TGCAGTGCTGGACCAGGGGGCTACACCTTC	CSAGPGGYTF	-	-	TRBV20-1	TRBJ1-2
TGTGCCAGCAGCCAAGATGGCGCGGGCGGGTACGATACGCAGTATTTT	CASSQDGAGGYDTQYF	-	-	TRBV4-2	TRBJ2-3
TGTGCCAGCAGCTTAGCGGGAGGCCAGGCTGAAGCTTTCTTT	CASSLAGGQAEAFF	-	-	TRBV7-6	TRBJ1-1
TGTGCCAGCACCGCTTTCCGGGGGACGGGCCAAGAGACCCAGTACTTC	CASTAFRGTGQETQYF	-	-	TRBV11-3	TRBJ2-5
TGTGCCAGCAGTCCGCGGGACAGGCCTGGGAATGAGCAGTTCTTC	CASSPRDRPGNEQFF	-	TRBD1	TRBV27	TRBJ2-1
TGTGCCAGCAGCGCCCGGACTAGCGGGAGCTACAATGAGCAGTTCTTC	CASSARTSGSYNEQFF	-	TRBD2	TRBV7-9	TRBJ2-1
TGTGCCAGCAGCCAAGAGGACAGGGAAATTCAAACCGGGGAGCTGTTTTTT	CASSQEDREIQTGELFF	few	TRBD1	TRBV4-2	TRBJ2-2
TGTGCCAGCAGCCCCGGGACTAGCGACTACAATGAGCAGTTCTTC	CASSPGTSDYNEQFF	-	TRBD2	TRBV27	TRBJ2-1
TGTGCCAGCAGCTTCACGGGACAGGGGATCAACGAGCAGTACTTC	CASSFTGQGINEQYF	-	TRBD1	TRBV7-9	TRBJ2-7
TGCGCCAGCAGCCCCAGGACAGGGGACAACTATGGCTACACCTTC	CASSPRTGDNYGYTF	-	TRBD1	TRBV5-1	TRBJ1-2
TGTGCCAGCAGCGCCGGGACTGCAGAGCAGTACTTC	CASSAGTAEQYF	-	-	TRBV5-4	TRBJ2-7
TGTGCCAGCAGTTTAGGAATAGCGGGGAACAATGAGCAGTTCTTC	CASSLGIAGNNEQFF	-	TRBD2	TRBV27	TRBJ2-1
TGTGCCAGCAGCGAAACAGGGGGCAGAGGCTACACCTTC	CASSETGGRGYTF	-	TRBD1	TRBV11-2	TRBJ1-2
TGTGCCAGCAGTGATCCGGGTAGCTCTGGAAACACCATATATTTT	CASSDPGSSGNTIYF	-	-	TRBV6-1	TRBJ1-3
TGCGCCAGCAGCCAAGACCCAACAGGGGTTCTCTACGAGCAGTACTTC	CASSQDPTGVLYEQYF	-	TRBD1	TRBV4-1	TRBJ2-7
TGTGCCAGCAGTTTATACAGGGGGCCCTACAATGAGCAGTTCTTC	CASSLYRGPYNEQFF	-	TRBD1	TRBV27	TRBJ2-1
TGCGCCAGCAAGGGTGGGGACTGGGCTCCCTACGAGCAGTACTTC	CASKGGDWAPYEQYF	-	-	TRBV5-1	TRBJ2-7
TGTGCCAGCAGCTTAAATACCGGGACTAGTAAGATAGCCTACGAGCAGTACTTC	CASSLNTGTSKIAYEQYF	-	TRBD2	TRBV7-2	TRBJ2-7
TGTGCCAGCAGCCAAGGGGCAGGGGGCTACGAGCAGTACTTC	CASSQGAGGYEQYF	-	TRBD1	TRBV4-2	TRBJ2-7
TGTGCCAGCAGCCAAGAGGAAGGGGCGCGGGGTTCACCCCTCCACTTT	CASSQEEGARGSPLHF	-	-	TRBV4-2	TRBJ1-6
TGTGCCAGCAGCTTAGTTGGGTCGGGGAGAACAGATACGCAGTATTTT	CASSLVGSGRTDTQYF	-	-	TRBV7-3	TRBJ2-3
TGCGCCAGCAGTCCCCAACATAGCACAGATACGCAGTATTTT	CASSPQHSTDTQYF	-	-	TRBV5-1	TRBJ2-3